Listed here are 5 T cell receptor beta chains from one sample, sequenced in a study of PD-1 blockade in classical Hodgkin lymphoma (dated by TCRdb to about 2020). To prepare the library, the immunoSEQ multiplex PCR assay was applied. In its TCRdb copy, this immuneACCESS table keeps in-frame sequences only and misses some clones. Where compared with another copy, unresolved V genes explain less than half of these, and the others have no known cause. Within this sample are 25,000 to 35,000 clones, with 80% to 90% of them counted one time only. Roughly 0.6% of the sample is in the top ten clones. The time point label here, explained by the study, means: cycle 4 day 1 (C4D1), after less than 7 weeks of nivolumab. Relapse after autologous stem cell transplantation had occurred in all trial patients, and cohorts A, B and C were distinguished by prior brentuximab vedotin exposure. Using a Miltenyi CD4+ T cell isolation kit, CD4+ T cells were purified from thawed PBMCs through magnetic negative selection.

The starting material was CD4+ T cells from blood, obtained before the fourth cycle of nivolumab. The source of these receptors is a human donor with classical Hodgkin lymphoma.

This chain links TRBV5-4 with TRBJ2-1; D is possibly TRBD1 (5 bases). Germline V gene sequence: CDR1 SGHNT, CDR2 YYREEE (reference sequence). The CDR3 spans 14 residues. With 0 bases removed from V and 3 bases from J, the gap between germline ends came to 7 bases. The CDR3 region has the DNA TGTGCCAGCAGCTTGGGAGACAGCTACAATGAGCAGTTCTTC. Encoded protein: CASSLGDSYNEQFF.

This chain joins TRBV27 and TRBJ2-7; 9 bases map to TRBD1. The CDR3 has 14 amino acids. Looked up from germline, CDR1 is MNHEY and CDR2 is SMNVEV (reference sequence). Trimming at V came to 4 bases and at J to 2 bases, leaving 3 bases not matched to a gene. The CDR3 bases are TGTGCCAGCAGTTCCCGGACAGGGGCCTACGAGCAGTACTTC. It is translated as CASSSRTGAYEQYF.

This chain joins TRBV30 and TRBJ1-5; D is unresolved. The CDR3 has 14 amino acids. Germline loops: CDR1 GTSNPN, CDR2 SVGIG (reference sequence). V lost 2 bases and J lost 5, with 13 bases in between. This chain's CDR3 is CAWSIGTSDQPQHF. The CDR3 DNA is TGTGCCTGGAGTATTGGAACCTCCGATCAGCCCCAGCATTTT.

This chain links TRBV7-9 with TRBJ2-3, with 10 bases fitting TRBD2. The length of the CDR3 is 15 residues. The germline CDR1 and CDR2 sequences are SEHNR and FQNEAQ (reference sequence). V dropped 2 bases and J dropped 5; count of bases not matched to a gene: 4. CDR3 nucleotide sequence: TGTGCCAGCAGCTTATTGGAGCGGGGGGGAGATACGCAGTATTTT. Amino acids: CASSLLERGGDTQYF.

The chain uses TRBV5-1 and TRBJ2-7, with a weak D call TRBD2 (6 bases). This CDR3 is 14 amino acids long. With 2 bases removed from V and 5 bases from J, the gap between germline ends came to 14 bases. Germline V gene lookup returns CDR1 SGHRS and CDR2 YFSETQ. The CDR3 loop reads CASSLRGRSDEQYF. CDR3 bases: TGCGCCAGCAGCTTACGGGGGAGGAGCGACGAGCAGTACTTC.